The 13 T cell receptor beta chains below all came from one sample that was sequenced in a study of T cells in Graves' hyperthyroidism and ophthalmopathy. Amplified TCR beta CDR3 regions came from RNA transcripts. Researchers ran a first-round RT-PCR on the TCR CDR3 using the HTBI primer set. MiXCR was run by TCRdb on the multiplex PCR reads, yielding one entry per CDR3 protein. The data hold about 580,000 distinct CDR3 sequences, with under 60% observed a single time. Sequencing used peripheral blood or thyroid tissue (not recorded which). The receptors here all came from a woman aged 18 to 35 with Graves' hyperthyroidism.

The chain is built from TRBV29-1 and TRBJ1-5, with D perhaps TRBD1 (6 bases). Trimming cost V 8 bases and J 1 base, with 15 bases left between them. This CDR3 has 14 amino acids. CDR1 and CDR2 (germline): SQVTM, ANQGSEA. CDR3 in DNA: TGCAGCAGTGACGTACAGGGAAGCAATCAGCCCCAGCATTTT. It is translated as CSSDVQGSNQPQHF. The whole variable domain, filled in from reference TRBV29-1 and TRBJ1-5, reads SAVISQKPSRDICQRGTSLTIQCQVDSQVTMMFWYRQQPGQSLTLIATANQGSEATYESGFVIDKFPISRPNLTFSTLTVSNMSPEDSSIYLCSSDVQGSNQPQHFGDGTRLSIL.

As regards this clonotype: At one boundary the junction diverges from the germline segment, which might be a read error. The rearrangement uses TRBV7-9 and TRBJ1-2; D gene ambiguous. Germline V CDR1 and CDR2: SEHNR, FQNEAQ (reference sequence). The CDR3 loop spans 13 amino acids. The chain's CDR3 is CASSLDPGKGYTF. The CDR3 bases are TGTGCCAGCAGTTTAGACCCGGGGAAGGGCTACACCTTC.

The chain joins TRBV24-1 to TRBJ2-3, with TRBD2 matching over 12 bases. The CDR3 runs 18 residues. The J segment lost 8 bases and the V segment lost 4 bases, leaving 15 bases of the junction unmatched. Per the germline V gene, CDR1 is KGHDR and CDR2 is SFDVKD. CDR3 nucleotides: TGTGCCACCAGTGACACCCGGACTAGCGGGATTTGGGCAGGTACGCAGTATTTT. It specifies CATSDTRTSGIWAGTQYF.

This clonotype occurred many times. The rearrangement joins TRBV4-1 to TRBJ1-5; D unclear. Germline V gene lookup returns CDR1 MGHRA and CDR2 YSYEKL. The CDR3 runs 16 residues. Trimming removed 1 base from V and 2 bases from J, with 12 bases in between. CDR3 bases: TGCGCCAGCAGCCAAGCTCGTGGGTTGGGCAATCAGCCCCAGCATTTT. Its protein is CASSQARGLGNQPQHF.

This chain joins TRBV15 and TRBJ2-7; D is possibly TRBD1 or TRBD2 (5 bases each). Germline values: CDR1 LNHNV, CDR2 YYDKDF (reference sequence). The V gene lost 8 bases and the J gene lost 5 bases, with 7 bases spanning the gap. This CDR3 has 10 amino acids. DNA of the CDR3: TGTGCCACCGGGACCGACGAGCAGTACTTC. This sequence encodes CATGTDEQYF.

The CDR3 protein is CASSFGIHSGNTIYF. The CDR3, as DNA: TGTGCCAGCAGTTTCGGCATACACTCTGGAAACACCATATATTTT. The V gene is TRBV19, the J gene TRBJ1-3; no clear D gene. The CDR3 totals 15 residues. V lost 9 bases, J lost 0 bases, and 15 bases lay in between. Germline V CDR1 and CDR2: LNHDA, SQIVND (reference sequence). Full variable domain (outside the CDR3, taken from reference TRBV19 and TRBJ1-3): DGGITQSPKYLFRKEGQNVTLSCEQNLNHDAMYWYRQDPGQGLRLIYYSQIVNDFQKGDIAEGYSVSREKKESFPLTVTSAQKNPTAFYLCASSFGIHSGNTIYFGEGSWLTVV.

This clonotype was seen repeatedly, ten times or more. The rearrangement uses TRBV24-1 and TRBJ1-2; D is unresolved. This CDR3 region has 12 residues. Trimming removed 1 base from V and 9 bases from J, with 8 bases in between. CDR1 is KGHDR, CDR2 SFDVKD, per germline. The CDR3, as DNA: TGTGCCACCAGTGATTTTGGGGTTAGCTACACCTTC. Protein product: CATSDFGVSYTF.

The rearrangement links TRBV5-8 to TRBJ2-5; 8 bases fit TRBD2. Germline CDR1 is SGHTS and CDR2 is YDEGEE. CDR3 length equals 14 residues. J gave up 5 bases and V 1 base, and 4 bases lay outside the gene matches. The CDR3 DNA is TGTGCCAGCAGCTTGTACGGGGGGGGTGAGACCCAGTACTTC. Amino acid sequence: CASSLYGGGETQYF.

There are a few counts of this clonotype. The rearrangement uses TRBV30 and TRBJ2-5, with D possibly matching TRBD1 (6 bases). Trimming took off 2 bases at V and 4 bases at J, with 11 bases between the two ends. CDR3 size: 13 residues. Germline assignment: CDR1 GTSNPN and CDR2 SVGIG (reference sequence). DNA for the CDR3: TGTGCCTGGAGTAGGGGACACGGAGAGACCCAGTACTTC. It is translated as CAWSRGHGETQYF.

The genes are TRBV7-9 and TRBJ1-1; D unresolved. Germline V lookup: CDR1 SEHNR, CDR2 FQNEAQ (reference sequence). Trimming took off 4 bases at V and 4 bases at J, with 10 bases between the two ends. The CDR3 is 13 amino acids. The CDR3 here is CASSSYGLTEAFF. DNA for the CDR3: TGTGCCAGCAGCTCATACGGTCTCACTGAAGCTTTCTTT.

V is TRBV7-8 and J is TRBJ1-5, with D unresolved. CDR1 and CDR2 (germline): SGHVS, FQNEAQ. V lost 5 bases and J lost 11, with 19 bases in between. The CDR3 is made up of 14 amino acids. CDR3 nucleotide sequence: TGTGCCAGCAGCCGCGGGTGGGGTCAAGAGACCCAGCATTTT. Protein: CASSRGWGQETQHF.

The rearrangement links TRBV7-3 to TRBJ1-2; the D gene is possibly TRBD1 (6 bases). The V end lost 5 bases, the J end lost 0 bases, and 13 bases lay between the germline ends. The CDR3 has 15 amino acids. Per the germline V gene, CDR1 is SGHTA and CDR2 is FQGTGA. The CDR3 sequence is CASSVVQGTNYGYTF. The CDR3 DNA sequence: TGTGCCAGCAGCGTAGTACAGGGAACTAACTATGGCTACACCTTC.

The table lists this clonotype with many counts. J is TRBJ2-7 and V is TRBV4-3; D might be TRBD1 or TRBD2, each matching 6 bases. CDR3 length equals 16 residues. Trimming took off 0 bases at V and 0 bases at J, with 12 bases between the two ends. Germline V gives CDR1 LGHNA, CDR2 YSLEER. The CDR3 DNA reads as TGCGCCAGCAGCCAAGATGTTGGGGGGCACTCCTACGAGCAGTACTTC. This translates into CASSQDVGGHSYEQYF.